Listed below are T cell receptor beta chains from one sample, sequenced in a study of blood T cell repertoires in COVID-19. Measured with immunoSEQ multiplex PCR; TCRdb has only the in-frame clones, and not every one. This table has some 150,000 clones, 81% appearing once. What was sequenced was peripheral blood. Receptors originate from a woman in her fifties or sixties with active or convalescent COVID-19. The CDR3 runs from the conserved cysteine through the conserved F or W. Fields, in order: clone size, D gene, V gene, J gene, CDR3 protein, CDR3 DNA. D genes are given only for firm matches. Clone size is not always given. Where it is, it says once, few, many or a class for expanded clones.

>.|.|TRBV6-5|TRBJ1-1
CATTRDLTGYTEAFF
TGTGCCACTACTCGGGACCTGACAGGATACACTGAAGCTTTCTTT
>.|.|TRBV14|TRBJ1-1
CASSQAQWRAFF
TGTGCCAGCAGCCAAGCGCAGTGGAGAGCTTTCTTT
>.|TRBD1|TRBV7-9|TRBJ1-4
CASSLGLGDRVEKLFF
TGTGCCAGCAGCTTAGGTCTCGGGGACAGGGTCGAAAAACTGTTTTTT
>.|.|TRBV6-2/TRBV6-3|TRBJ2-7
CASSYQLFRGEQYF
TGTGCCAGCAGTTACCAGCTATTTAGAGGGGAGCAGTACTTC
>.|.|TRBV11-2|TRBJ1-2
CASSLDVLYGYTF
TGTGCCAGCAGCTTAGACGTTCTATATGGCTACACCTTC
>.|.|TRBV6-5|TRBJ1-1
CASTSVRGNTEAFF
TGTGCCAGCACCTCGGTCAGGGGGAACACTGAAGCTTTCTTT
>.|.|TRBV20-1|TRBJ2-7
CSAPSPYEQYF
TGCAGTGCCCCTTCCCCCTACGAGCAGTACTTC
>.|.|TRBV6-1|TRBJ1-2
CASSPGTTGHGYTF
TGTGCCAGCAGTCCCGGGACTACGGGTCATGGCTACACCTTC
>.|.|TRBV5-6|TRBJ1-5
CASSLGGGWINQPQHF
TGTGCCAGCAGCTTGGGGGGAGGTTGGATCAATCAGCCCCAGCATTTT
>.|.|TRBV5-5|TRBJ1-6
CASSLGPRGENSPLHF
TGTGCCAGCAGCTTGGGCCCCAGGGGCGAAAATTCACCCCTCCACTTT
>.|.|TRBV10-3|TRBJ2-3
CAIKGVTDTQYF
TGTGCCATCAAAGGGGTCACAGATACGCAGTATTTT
>few|.|TRBV25-1|TRBJ2-3
CASSEPSRGTDTQYF
TGTGCCAGCAGTGAACCATCCAGGGGCACAGATACGCAGTATTTT
>.|TRBD1|TRBV14|TRBJ2-3
CASSRRRQGARNTQYF
TGTGCCAGCAGCCGACGGAGACAGGGGGCTAGAAATACGCAGTATTTT
>many|TRBD2|TRBV18|TRBJ2-1
CASSPVSGNYNEQFF
TGTGCCAGCTCACCAGTTAGCGGGAACTACAATGAGCAGTTCTTC
>.|TRBD2|TRBV28|TRBJ2-7
CASSSHLLAARLYEQYF
TGTGCCAGCAGTTCCCACCTTCTAGCGGCCAGATTATACGAGCAGTACTTC
>.|TRBD2|TRBV11-2|TRBJ2-1
CASSSFGTSGSSYEQFF
TGTGCCAGCAGCTCCTTCGGGACTAGCGGGAGCTCCTATGAGCAGTTCTTC
>few|.|TRBV27|TRBJ1-6
CASSLGAGVYNSPLHF
TGTGCCAGCAGTTTGGGGGCTGGAGTATATAATTCACCCCTCCACTTT
>few|TRBD2|TRBV3-1/TRBV3-2|TRBJ2-5
CASSQELADIYQETQYF
TGTGCCAGCAGCCAGGAACTAGCGGACATATACCAAGAGACCCAGTACTTC
>few|.|TRBV6-6|TRBJ1-2
CASSRLGGDNYGYTF
TGTGCCAGCAGTCGGTTGGGAGGAGATAACTATGGCTACACCTTC
>once|TRBD2|TRBV28|TRBJ2-3
CASTPGTSFRTDTQYF
TGTGCCAGCACTCCGGGGACTAGCTTTCGCACAGATACGCAGTATTTT
>once|TRBD1|TRBV5-1|TRBJ1-1
CASSFYPTPRDRGQNTEAFF
TGCGCCAGCAGCTTTTACCCCACCCCCCGGGACAGGGGGCAGAACACTGAAGCTTTCTTT
>.|TRBD1|TRBV2|TRBJ1-5
CASRAGTGGNQPQHF
TGTGCCAGCAGGGCCGGGACAGGAGGAAATCAGCCCCAGCATTTT
>.|.|TRBV27|TRBJ2-5
CASGAHWTETQYF
TGTGCCAGCGGGGCGCACTGGACGGAGACCCAGTACTTC
>.|.|TRBV6-6|TRBJ2-1
CASTADSFSYNEQFF
TGTGCCAGCACCGCGGACAGTTTCTCCTACAATGAGCAGTTCTTC
>.|TRBD1|TRBV11-2|TRBJ1-1
CASSFYGTAHTEAFF
TGTGCCAGCAGTTTTTACGGGACAGCTCACACTGAAGCTTTCTTT
>.|TRBD1|TRBV5-1|TRBJ1-1
CASSLTGGKETEAFF
TGCGCCAGCAGCTTAACAGGGGGTAAGGAGACTGAAGCTTTCTTT
>.|.|TRBV7-2|TRBJ1-1
CASSLVVGHMNTEAFF
TGTGCCAGCAGCTTAGTGGTGGGCCATATGAACACTGAAGCTTTCTTT
>.|.|TRBV3-1/TRBV3-2|TRBJ2-1
CASSPQTQASYNEQFF
TGTGCCAGCAGCCCCCAGACACAAGCATCTTACAATGAGCAGTTCTTC
>.|.|TRBV28|TRBJ2-2
CASTPMGGDTGELFF
TGTGCCAGCACCCCAATGGGGGGAGACACCGGGGAGCTGTTTTTT
>.|.|TRBV5-1|TRBJ2-1
CASSTSGGGLSSYNEQFF
TGCGCCAGCAGCACCTCCGGGGGAGGATTGAGCTCCTACAATGAGCAGTTCTTC
>.|.|TRBV19|TRBJ2-5
CASSYASGGGQETQYF
TGTGCCAGTAGTTATGCTAGCGGAGGGGGTCAAGAGACCCAGTACTTC
>.|.|TRBV7-9|TRBJ1-4
CASSFRGRDEKLFF
TGTGCCAGCAGCTTCAGGGGAAGGGATGAAAAACTGTTTTTT
>few|TRBD1|TRBV19|TRBJ1-1
CASRGGQLNTEAFF
TGTGCCAGTAGGGGGGGACAGCTAAACACTGAAGCTTTCTTT
>.|TRBD2|TRBV6-4|TRBJ2-1
CASRVAGGPQFF
TGTGCCAGCAGGGTAGCGGGAGGGCCTCAGTTCTTC
>.|TRBD1|TRBV5-4|TRBJ1-4
CASSPGGYGEKLFF
TGTGCCAGCAGCCCAGGGGGCTACGGTGAAAAACTGTTTTTT
>few|TRBD2|TRBV24-1|TRBJ2-2
CATSDARLASGGELFF
TGTGCCACCAGTGATGCCAGACTAGCGAGTGGCGGGGAGCTGTTTTTT
>.|.|TRBV28|TRBJ1-1
CAINTGRHTEAFF
TGTGCCATCAATACAGGTCGACACACTGAAGCTTTCTTT
>.|.|TRBV28|TRBJ2-1
CASKGGNEQFF
TGTGCCAGCAAAGGGGGAAATGAGCAGTTCTTC
>.|TRBD2|TRBV4-2|TRBJ2-7
CASSQQTGTSWSYEQYF
TGTGCCAGCAGCCAACAAACCGGGACTAGCTGGTCCTACGAGCAGTACTTC
>.|TRBD1|TRBV19|TRBJ2-5
CASKDRKETQYF
TGTGCCAGTAAGGACAGGAAAGAGACCCAGTACTTC
>.|.|TRBV6-5|TRBJ1-1
CASSYSSSRGNTEAFF
TGTGCCAGCAGTTACTCGTCATCTCGCGGGAACACTGAAGCTTTCTTT
>.|TRBD1|TRBV27|TRBJ2-3
CASSPSGQGGTDTQYF
TGTGCCAGCAGTCCCTCTGGACAGGGTGGGACAGATACGCAGTATTTT
>.|.|TRBV5-1|TRBJ1-3
CASSSLGERIRGNTIYF
TGCGCCAGCAGCTCGCTAGGGGAAAGGATTCGGGGAAACACCATATATTTT
>.|.|TRBV24-1|TRBJ1-2
CATSDRGIEGYTF
TGTGCCACCAGTGATAGGGGGATAGAGGGCTACACCTTC
>.|TRBD1|TRBV27|TRBJ1-6
CASSFQGAPLHF
TGTGCCAGCAGTTTTCAGGGGGCTCCCCTCCACTTT
>.|TRBD2|TRBV7-2|TRBJ2-2
CASSLKFGGSLGLFF
TGTGCCAGCAGCTTAAAGTTCGGGGGGAGCCTAGGGCTGTTTTTT
>once|TRBD2|TRBV18|TRBJ2-7
CASSRGLAGEVEQYF
TGTGCCAGCTCACGGGGACTAGCGGGAGAGGTCGAGCAGTACTTC
>.|.|TRBV20-1|TRBJ1-3
CSASDRTGNTIYF
TGCAGTGCTAGTGACAGAACTGGAAACACCATATATTTT
>.|TRBD1|TRBV29-1|TRBJ1-4
CSVSGTGARGEKLFF
TGCAGCGTGTCCGGGACAGGGGCCCGCGGTGAAAAACTGTTTTTT
>.|TRBD2|TRBV11-2|TRBJ2-3
CASSPASGGSTDTQYF
TGTGCCAGCAGCCCCGCTAGCGGGGGAAGCACAGATACGCAGTATTTT
>.|TRBD1|TRBV5-1|TRBJ1-1
CASSFIRDRNTEAFF
TGCGCCAGCAGCTTTATCCGGGACAGGAACACTGAAGCTTTCTTT